Sequencing of this T cell receptor (beta chain) was carried out in a study of blood T cells in healthy people across ages. Overall study findings and caveats: Older age coincided with a roughly linear decline in TCR beta diversity per million T cells. Estimates of diversity drawn from one million T cells were considered underestimates.

Germline values: CDR1 SGHRS, CDR2 YFSETQ. J lost 6 bases, V lost 9 bases, and 11 bases had no gene match. There are 15 residues in the CDR3. This clonotype was counted only a few times. Its antigen is currently unknown. Then a second PCR, running roughly 7 to 11 cycles, was carried out with a sample-barcoded 5' primer and a J-beta primer mix. TCRdb redid the calling of the 5' RACE reads with MiXCR, one entry per CDR3 protein. The profile shows roughly 640,000 distinct CDR3 sequences, about 28% of them singletons. The rearrangement uses TRBV5-1 and TRBJ2-2; TRBD1 matches at 10 bases. The clonotype comes from a woman older than 75 in good health. The specimen sequenced was blood. This CDR3 reads CATRQGADFAGELFF. CDR3 DNA: TGCGCCACGAGACAGGGGGCAGATTTCGCCGGGGAGCTGTTTTTT. The full variable domain, its missing parts supplied by reference TRBV5-1 and TRBJ2-2, is KAGVTQTPRYLIKTRGQQVTLSCSPISGHRSVSWYQQTPGQGLQFLFEYFSETQRNKGNFPGRFSGRQFSNSRSEMNVSTLELGDSALYLCATRQGADFAGELFFGEGSRLTVL.